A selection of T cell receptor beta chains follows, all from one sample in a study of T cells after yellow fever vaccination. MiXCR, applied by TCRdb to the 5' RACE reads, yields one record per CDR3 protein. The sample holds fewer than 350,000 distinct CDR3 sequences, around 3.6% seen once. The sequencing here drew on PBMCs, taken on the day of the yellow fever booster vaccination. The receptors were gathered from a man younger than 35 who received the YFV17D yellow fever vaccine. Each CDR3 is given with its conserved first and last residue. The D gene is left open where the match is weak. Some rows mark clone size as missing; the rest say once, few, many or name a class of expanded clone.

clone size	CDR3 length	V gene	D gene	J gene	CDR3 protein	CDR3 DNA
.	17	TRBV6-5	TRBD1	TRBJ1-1	CASRDTGDSSGNTEAFF	TGTGCCAGCAGAGATACAGGGGATTCAAGTGGTAACACTGAAGCTTTCTTT
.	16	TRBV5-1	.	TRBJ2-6	CASSARDPSGANVLTF	TGCGCCAGCAGCGCCCGGGACCCCTCTGGGGCCAACGTCCTGACTTTC
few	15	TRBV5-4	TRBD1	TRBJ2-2	CASSLGQGATGELFF	TGTGCCAGCAGCTTGGGACAGGGGGCCACCGGGGAGCTGTTTTTT
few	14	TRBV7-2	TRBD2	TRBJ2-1	CASSRAGAYNEQFF	TGTGCCAGCAGCAGAGCGGGGGCCTACAATGAGCAGTTCTTC
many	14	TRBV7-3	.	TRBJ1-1	CASSRDGGVPGAFF	TGTGCCAGCAGCAGGGACGGGGGAGTACCGGGAGCTTTCTTT
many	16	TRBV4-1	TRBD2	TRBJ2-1	CASSQDWASGNNEQFF	TGCGCCAGCAGCCAAGATTGGGCTAGCGGTAACAATGAGCAGTTCTTC
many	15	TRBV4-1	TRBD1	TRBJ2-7	CASSQRDRATYEQYF	TGCGCCAGCAGCCAGCGGGACAGGGCAACCTACGAGCAGTACTTC
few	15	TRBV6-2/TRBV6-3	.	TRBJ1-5	CASSYWISKDQPQHF	TGTGCCAGCAGTTACTGGATATCGAAAGATCAGCCCCAGCATTTT
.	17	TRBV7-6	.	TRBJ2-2	CASSLEAGSTNTGELFF	TGTGCCAGCAGCTTAGAAGCCGGCTCTACGAACACCGGGGAGCTGTTTTTT
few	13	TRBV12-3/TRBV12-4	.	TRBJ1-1	CASRFTGNTEAFF	TGTGCCAGCAGGTTTACAGGGAACACTGAAGCTTTCTTT
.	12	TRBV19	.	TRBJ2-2	CASWAPTGELFF	TGTGCCAGTTGGGCCCCCACCGGGGAGCTGTTTTTT
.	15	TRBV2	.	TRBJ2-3	CASSEEGQGSDTQYF	TGTGCCAGCAGTGAAGAAGGCCAGGGTTCAGATACGCAGTATTTT
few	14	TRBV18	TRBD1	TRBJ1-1	CASSPTGGDAEAFF	TGTGCCAGCTCACCGACAGGGGGGGACGCTGAAGCTTTCTTT
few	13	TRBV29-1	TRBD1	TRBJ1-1	CSVDRQGIGGAFF	TGCAGCGTTGACCGACAGGGGATCGGGGGAGCTTTCTTT
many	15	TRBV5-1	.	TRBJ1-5	CASSVGEHSNQPQHF	TGCGCCAGCAGCGTCGGGGAGCATAGCAATCAGCCCCAGCATTTT
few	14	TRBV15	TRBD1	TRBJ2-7	CATSSRDSTYEQYF	TGTGCCACCAGCTCCCGGGACAGCACCTACGAGCAGTACTTC
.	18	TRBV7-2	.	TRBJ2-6	CASRRRDGGPPGANVLTF	TGTGCCAGCCGCAGGCGGGACGGGGGCCCTCCTGGGGCCAACGTCCTGACTTTC
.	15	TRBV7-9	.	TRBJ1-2	CASSSSFQIHYGYTF	TGTGCCAGCAGCTCGTCTTTTCAGATTCACTATGGCTACACCTTC
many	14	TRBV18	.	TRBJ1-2	CASSAGIGNYGYTF	TGTGCCAGCTCAGCCGGGATAGGGAACTATGGCTACACCTTC
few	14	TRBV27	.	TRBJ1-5	CASSELGSNQPQHF	TGTGCCAGCAGTGAGCTGGGGAGCAATCAGCCCCAGCATTTT
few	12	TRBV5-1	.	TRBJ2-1	CASYRVEGEQFF	TGCGCCAGTTACAGGGTAGAGGGTGAGCAGTTCTTC
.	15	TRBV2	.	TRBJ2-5	CASSELHSGGETQYF	TGTGCCAGCAGTGAACTGCACAGCGGTGGGGAGACCCAGTACTTC
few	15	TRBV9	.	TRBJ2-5	CASSVQNRESETQYF	TGTGCCAGCAGCGTTCAGAACAGGGAAAGTGAGACCCAGTACTTC
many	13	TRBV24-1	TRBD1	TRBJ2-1	CATSDSDRWEQFF	TGTGCCACCAGTGATTCGGACAGGTGGGAGCAGTTCTTC
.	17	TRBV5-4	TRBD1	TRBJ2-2	CASSLAWGTGDTGELFF	TGTGCCAGCAGCTTGGCCTGGGGGACAGGGGACACCGGGGAGCTGTTTTTT
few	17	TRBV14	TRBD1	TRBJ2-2	CASSQDRRYRGTGELFF	TGTGCCAGCAGCCAAGATAGGAGGTACAGGGGGACCGGGGAGCTGTTTTTT
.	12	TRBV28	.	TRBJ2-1	CASRSVTNEQFF	TGTGCCAGCAGATCCGTTACCAATGAGCAGTTCTTC
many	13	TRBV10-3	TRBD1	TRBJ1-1	CAIGTTGGTEAFF	TGTGCCATCGGCACTACAGGGGGGACTGAAGCTTTCTTT
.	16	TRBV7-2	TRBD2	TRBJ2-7	CASSRGEGKFSYEQYF	TGTGCCAGCAGCCGGGGGGAGGGAAAATTCTCCTACGAGCAGTACTTC
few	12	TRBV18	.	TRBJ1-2	CASSPSKVGYTF	TGTGCCAGCTCACCGTCGAAGGTCGGCTACACCTTC
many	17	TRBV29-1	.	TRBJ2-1	CSVEDLGNGGPFNEQFF	TGCAGCGTTGAAGATTTGGGGAACGGGGGACCCTTCAATGAGCAGTTCTTC
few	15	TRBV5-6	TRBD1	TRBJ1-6	CASSYFRTGGSPLHF	TGTGCCAGCAGCTACTTCCGGACAGGGGGTTCACCCCTCCACTTT
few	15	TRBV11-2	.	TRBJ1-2	CASSLDKGMGYGYTF	TGTGCCAGCAGCTTAGATAAAGGGATGGGCTATGGCTACACCTTC
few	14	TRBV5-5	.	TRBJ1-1	CASSFGRGDTEAFF	TGTGCCAGCAGCTTTGGGCGCGGGGACACTGAAGCTTTCTTT
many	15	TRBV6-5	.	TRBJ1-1	CASSYSPAVNTEAFF	TGTGCCAGCAGTTACTCCCCAGCTGTGAACACTGAAGCTTTCTTT
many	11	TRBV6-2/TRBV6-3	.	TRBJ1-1	CASISHIEAFF	TGTGCCAGCATCTCACACATTGAAGCTTTCTTT
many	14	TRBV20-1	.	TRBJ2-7	CSAELRANKYEQYF	TGCAGTGCCGAGCTCCGGGCCAACAAATACGAGCAGTACTTC
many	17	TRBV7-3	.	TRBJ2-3	CASSFSKDRTSTDTQYF	TGTGCCAGCAGCTTTTCCAAGGATCGAACTAGCACAGATACGCAGTATTTT
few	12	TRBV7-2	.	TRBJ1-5	CASSLTGPPQHF	TGTGCCAGCAGCTTAACTGGGCCCCCCCAGCATTTT
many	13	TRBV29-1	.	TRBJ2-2	CSTDYTNTGELFF	TGCAGCACGGACTACACGAACACCGGGGAGCTGTTTTTT
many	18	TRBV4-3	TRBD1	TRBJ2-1	CASSQDPQTGGIENEQFF	TGCGCCAGCAGCCAAGACCCCCAGACAGGGGGCATAGAGAATGAGCAGTTCTTC
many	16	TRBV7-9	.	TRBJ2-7	CASSRPRDTFSFEQYF	TGTGCCAGCAGCCGTCCACGGGACACCTTCTCCTTCGAGCAGTACTTC